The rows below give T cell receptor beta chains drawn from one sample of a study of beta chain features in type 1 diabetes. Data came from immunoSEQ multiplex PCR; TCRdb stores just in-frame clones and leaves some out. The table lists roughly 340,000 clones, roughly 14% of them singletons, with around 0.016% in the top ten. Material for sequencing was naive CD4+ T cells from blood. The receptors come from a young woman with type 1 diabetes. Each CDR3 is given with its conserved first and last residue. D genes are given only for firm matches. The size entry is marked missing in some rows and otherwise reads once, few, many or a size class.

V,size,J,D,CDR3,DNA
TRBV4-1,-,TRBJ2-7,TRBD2,CASSLTLAGEYEQYF,TGCGCCAGCAGCCTCACACTAGCGGGAGAGTACGAGCAGTACTTC
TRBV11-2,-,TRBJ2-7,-,CASSSTARVWEQYF,TGTGCCAGCAGCTCAACCGCCAGGGTATGGGAGCAGTACTTC
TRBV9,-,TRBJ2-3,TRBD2,CASSVAPGLAGVQDTQYF,TGTGCCAGCAGCGTAGCTCCGGGACTAGCGGGAGTTCAAGATACGCAGTATTTT
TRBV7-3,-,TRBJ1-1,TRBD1,CASSLGQGSTEAFF,TGTGCCAGCAGCCTCGGACAGGGTAGCACTGAAGCTTTCTTT
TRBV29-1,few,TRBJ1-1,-,CSVIKNTEAFF,TGCAGCGTTATCAAGAACACTGAAGCTTTCTTT
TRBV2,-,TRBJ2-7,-,CASTIVGQSYEQYF,TGTGCCAGCACCATAGTTGGGCAATCCTACGAGCAGTACTTC
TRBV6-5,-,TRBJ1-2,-,CASSYGSGGYYGYTF,TGTGCCAGCAGTTACGGGAGTGGCGGATACTATGGCTACACCTTC
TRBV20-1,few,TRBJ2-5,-,CSARGGGTQYF,TGCAGTGCTAGAGGGGGAGGGACCCAGTACTTC
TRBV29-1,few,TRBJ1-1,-,CSVGVQGGDTEAFF,TGCAGCGTTGGGGTGCAGGGAGGGGACACTGAAGCTTTCTTT
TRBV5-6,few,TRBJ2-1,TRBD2,CASSRLAGRNNEQFF,TGTGCCAGCTCCCGACTAGCGGGCCGCAACAATGAGCAGTTCTTC
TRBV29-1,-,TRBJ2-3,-,CSVDSGSSTDTQYF,TGCAGCGTCGATAGCGGATCTAGCACAGATACGCAGTATTTT
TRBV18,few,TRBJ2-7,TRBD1,CASSLGQSISYEQYF,TGTGCCAGCTCGCTGGGACAGTCGATCTCCTACGAGCAGTACTTC
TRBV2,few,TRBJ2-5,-,CASNGRGRWYQETQYF,TGTGCCAGCAATGGTAGAGGCAGATGGTACCAAGAGACCCAGTACTTC
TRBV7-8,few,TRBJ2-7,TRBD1,CASSPRQGVYEQYF,TGTGCCAGCAGCCCCCGGCAGGGGGTATACGAGCAGTACTTC
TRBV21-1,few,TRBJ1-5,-,CASSIRYRGHNQPQHF,TGTGCCAGCAGCATACGTTATCGGGGACACAATCAGCCCCAGCATTTT
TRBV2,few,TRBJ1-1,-,CASGGAVNTEAFF,TGTGCCAGCGGAGGGGCGGTGAACACTGAAGCTTTCTTT
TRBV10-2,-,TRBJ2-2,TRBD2,CASSPLAGVHTGELFF,TGCGCCAGCAGTCCACTAGCGGGAGTGCACACCGGGGAGCTGTTTTTT
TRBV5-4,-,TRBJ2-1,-,CASSLPRGISYNEQFF,TGTGCCAGCTCCCTCCCCCGGGGGATTTCCTACAATGAGCAGTTCTTC
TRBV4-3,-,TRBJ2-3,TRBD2,CASSPGRSSGSIDTQYF,TGCGCCAGCAGCCCGGGGCGATCGAGCGGGAGCATAGATACGCAGTATTTT
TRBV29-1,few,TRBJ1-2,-,CSVGGGYTF,TGCAGCGTCGGGGGAGGCTACACCTTC
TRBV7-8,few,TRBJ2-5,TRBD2,CASSYVGLAGGGETQYF,TGTGCCAGCAGCTACGTTGGACTAGCGGGAGGTGGAGAGACCCAGTACTTC
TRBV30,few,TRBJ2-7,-,CAWTGDHEQYF,TGTGCCTGGACAGGGGATCACGAGCAGTACTTC
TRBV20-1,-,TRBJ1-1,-,CSARSSGEAFF,TGCAGTGCTAGGAGTTCGGGTGAAGCTTTCTTT
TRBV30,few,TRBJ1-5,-,CAWSVQGAQPQHF,TGTGCCTGGAGTGTACAGGGAGCTCAGCCCCAGCATTTT
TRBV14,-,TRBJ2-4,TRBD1,CASSQGTGVPGSNIQYF,TGTGCCAGCAGCCAAGGAACAGGGGTCCCGGGTTCAAACATTCAGTACTTC
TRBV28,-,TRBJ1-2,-,CASSFGQGNYGYTF,TGTGCCAGCAGTTTTGGCCAGGGTAACTATGGCTACACCTTC
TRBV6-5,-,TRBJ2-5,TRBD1,CASTRQGIQETQYF,TGTGCCAGCACCCGACAGGGAATACAAGAGACCCAGTACTTC
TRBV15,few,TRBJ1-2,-,CATSRDPDSYYGYTF,TGTGCCACCAGCAGAGATCCGGACAGCTACTATGGCTACACCTTC
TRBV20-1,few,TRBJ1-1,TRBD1,CGTGRTEAFF,TGCGGGACAGGGAGGACTGAAGCTTTCTTT
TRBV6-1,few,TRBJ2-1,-,CAISLTGSNEQFF,TGTGCCATCAGCCTCACGGGGTCGAATGAGCAGTTCTTC
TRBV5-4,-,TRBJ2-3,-,CASSPDRPTDTQYF,TGTGCCAGCAGCCCAGACAGACCCACAGATACGCAGTATTTT
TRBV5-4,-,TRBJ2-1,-,CASLPHPGGHNEQFF,TGTGCCAGCCTCCCACATCCCGGGGGGCACAATGAGCAGTTCTTC
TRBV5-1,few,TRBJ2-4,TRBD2,CASSPRTSGSHSIQYF,TGCGCCAGCAGCCCTCGGACTAGCGGGAGTCACAGCATTCAGTACTTC
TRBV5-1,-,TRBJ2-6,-,CASSLGEAGANVLTF,TGCGCCAGCAGCTTGGGAGAAGCTGGGGCCAACGTCCTGACTTTC
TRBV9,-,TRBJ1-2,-,CASSPQGIYGYTF,TGTGCCAGCAGCCCCCAGGGAATCTATGGCTACACCTTC
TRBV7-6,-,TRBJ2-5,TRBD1,CASSLVGGQQETQYF,TGTGCCAGCAGCTTAGTTGGGGGACAGCAAGAGACCCAGTACTTC
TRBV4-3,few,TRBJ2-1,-,CASSQEASGGGIDYNEQFF,TGCGCCAGCAGCCAAGAGGCTAGTGGTGGCGGGATAGACTACAATGAGCAGTTCTTC
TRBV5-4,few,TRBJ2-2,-,CASSFLGGELFF,TGTGCCAGCAGCTTCCTAGGTGGGGAGCTGTTTTTT
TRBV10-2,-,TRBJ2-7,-,CASSGSSDEQYF,TGCGCCAGCAGCGGGAGTAGTGACGAGCAGTACTTC
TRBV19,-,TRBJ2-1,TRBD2,CASSIGAGGRGNEQFF,TGTGCCAGTAGTATTGGGGCGGGGGGCCGTGGAAATGAGCAGTTCTTC
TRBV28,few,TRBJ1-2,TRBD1,CASSLGQGVYGYTF,TGTGCCAGCAGTTTAGGACAGGGGGTCTATGGCTACACCTTC
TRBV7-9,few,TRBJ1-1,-,CASSQGVNTEAFF,TGTGCCAGCAGCCAAGGGGTGAACACTGAAGCTTTCTTT
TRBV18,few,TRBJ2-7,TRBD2,CASSPPSGGAYEQYF,TGTGCCAGCTCACCACCGTCGGGGGGAGCCTACGAGCAGTACTTC
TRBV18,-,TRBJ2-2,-,CASSPYTGELFF,TGTGCCAGCTCACCCTACACCGGGGAGCTGTTTTTT
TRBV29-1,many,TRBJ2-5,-,CSVEGQSETQYF,TGCAGCGTTGAGGGGCAGTCAGAGACCCAGTACTTC
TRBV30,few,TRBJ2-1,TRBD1,CAWSVGQVGNEQFF,TGTGCCTGGAGTGTAGGACAGGTAGGGAATGAGCAGTTCTTC
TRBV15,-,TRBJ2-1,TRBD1,CATSRKRSGTGGGNEQFF,TGTGCCACCAGCAGAAAACGATCCGGGACAGGGGGTGGTAATGAGCAGTTCTTC
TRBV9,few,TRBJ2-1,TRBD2,CASSFRLAGDEQFF,TGTGCCAGCAGCTTCCGACTAGCGGGTGATGAGCAGTTCTTC
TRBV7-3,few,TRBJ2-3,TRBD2,CASSPGLAPTDTQYF,TGTGCCAGCAGCCCAGGACTAGCCCCCACAGATACGCAGTATTTT
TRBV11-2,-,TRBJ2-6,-,CASSLRRDFSGANVLTF,TGTGCCAGCAGCCTACGGAGAGATTTCTCTGGGGCCAACGTCCTGACTTTC
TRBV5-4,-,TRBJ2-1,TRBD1,CASEGQNNEQFF,TGTGCCAGCGAGGGACAGAACAATGAGCAGTTCTTC
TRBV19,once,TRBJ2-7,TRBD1,CASSTKGTGAYEQYF,TGTGCCAGTAGTACGAAGGGGACAGGGGCCTACGAGCAGTACTTC
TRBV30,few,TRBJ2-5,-,CAWSAGAETQYF,TGTGCCTGGAGCGCAGGGGCAGAGACCCAGTACTTC